The 24 T cell receptor beta chains given below trace back to one sample, sequenced in a study of cytotoxic CD8 clonotypes in ibrutinib-treated CLL. TCRdb keeps only in-frame clones here, not all; method: immunoSEQ multiplex PCR. The repertoire holds about 300,000 clones, with roughly 71% as singletons. The sequencing here drew on PBMCs, taken after 36 months of ibrutinib treatment. These receptors originate from a human donor with chronic lymphocytic leukemia.

This clone was seen more than once but under ten times. The chain joins TRBV9 to TRBJ2-1, with D possibly matching TRBD2 (6 bases). Per the germline V gene, CDR1 is SGDLS and CDR2 is YYNGEE. CDR3 size: 15 residues. V lost 0 bases, J lost 2 bases, and 9 bases lay in between. The CDR3 is CASSVEGEAYNEQFF. The CDR3 bases are TGTGCCAGCAGCGTAGAAGGGGAGGCCTACAATGAGCAGTTCTTC.

The chain employs TRBV10-2 and TRBJ2-2, with 8 bases lining up with TRBD2. Trimming took 4 bases from V and 3 from J; bases not matched to a gene: 10. CDR1 is WSHSY and CDR2 is SAAADI in the germline V gene. The CDR3 sequence is 17 residues long. DNA for the CDR3: TGCGCCAGCAGTGGTTTTCGGGGGGGCCGTGACACCGGGGAGCTGTTTTTT. Its translation: CASSGFRGGRDTGELFF.

This clone came up a few times. The chain links TRBV5-1 to TRBJ1-2; D remains unclear. The V end lost 3 bases, the J end lost 4 bases, and 16 bases lay between the germline ends. Germline V gene lookup returns CDR1 SGHRS and CDR2 YFSETQ. The CDR3 has 15 residues. The CDR3 region is CASSSRFKRAYGYTF. CDR3 nucleotide sequence: TGCGCCAGCAGCTCGCGTTTTAAACGGGCCTATGGCTACACCTTC.

CDR3 DNA sequence: TGTGCCAGCAGCCCCGGACAGACCTATTCTAGCTACACCTTC. Protein product: CASSPGQTYSSYTF. The V call is TRBV6-5, the J call TRBJ1-2; the D gene is possibly TRBD1 (6 bases). Germline values: CDR1 MNHEY, CDR2 SVGAGI. This CDR3 has 14 amino acids. The V gene lost 6 bases and the J gene lost 9 bases, with 20 bases spanning the gap.

The CDR3 region is CASSLKWGPGANVLTF. CDR3 bases: TGTGCCAGCAGCTTGAAATGGGGACCTGGGGCCAACGTCCTGACTTTC. The rearrangement links TRBV7-3 to TRBJ2-6, with D perhaps given as TRBD1 or TRBD2 (5 bases each). Per the germline V gene, CDR1 is SGHTA and CDR2 is FQGTGA. The CDR3 totals 16 residues. Trimming stripped 3 bases from V and 2 bases from J, with 11 bases between.

The chain combines TRBV10-3 with TRBJ1-1, with D possibly matching TRBD1 (5 bases). This CDR3 comprises 15 residues. Germline CDR1 and CDR2: ENHRY and SYGVKD. V was clipped by 5 bases and J by 1 base, with 14 bases between them. CDR3 nucleotide sequence: TGTGCCATCAGTCAGGGTAATACCCCGAACACTGAAGCTTTCTTT. It specifies CAISQGNTPNTEAFF.

This clone has at least ten counts. This chain uses TRBV9 with TRBJ1-5, with TRBD1 as a possible D gene (5 bases). The germline CDR1 and CDR2 sequences are SGDLS and YYNGEE. This CDR3 spans 13 amino acids. V lost 4 bases to trimming and J lost 7 bases, with 12 bases between them. CDR3 sequence: CASSPRWDQPQHF. DNA for the CDR3: TGTGCCAGCAGCCCGAGATGGGACCAGCCCCAGCATTTT.

J is TRBJ2-1 and V is TRBV28; unclear D gene. Per germline, CDR1 MDHEN and CDR2 SYDVKM. The CDR3 is made up of 15 amino acids. V lost 10 bases and J lost 4, with 20 bases in between. This CDR3 reads CAIRRRAYLYNEQFF. CDR3 bases: TGTGCCATCCGCCGAAGGGCATATCTTTACAATGAGCAGTTCTTC.

This rearrangement joins TRBV10-2 to TRBJ2-7, with unresolved D. This CDR3 has 15 amino acids. Per the germline V gene, CDR1 is WSHSY and CDR2 is SAAADI. V was pared by 4 bases and J by 5 bases, with 18 bases between. CDR3 sequence reads: CASSAYPHNSDEQYF. For the CDR3, the DNA is TGCGCCAGCAGTGCATACCCCCATAACAGCGACGAGCAGTACTTC.

The chain joins TRBV7-9 to TRBJ2-7; no firm D call. The CDR3 covers 13 residues. The germline V gene encodes CDR1 SEHNR and CDR2 FQNEAQ (reference sequence). V shed 5 bases and J shed 1 base, with 9 bases lying between them. The CDR3, as DNA: TGTGCCAGCAGCCTACCCAGTTCCTACGAGCAGTACTTC. Protein sequence: CASSLPSSYEQYF.

The chain is built from TRBV5-1 and TRBJ1-6; TRBD1 might be the D (5 bases). CDR3 length equals 14 residues. Trimming stripped 0 bases from V and 18 bases from J, with 19 bases between. From germline, CDR1 is SGHRS and CDR2 YFSETQ. The DNA for the CDR3 is TGCGCCAGCAGCTTGGCAGGGATTTCGGCCGTTCCCCACTTT. Amino acids: CASSLAGISAVPHF.

The chain employs TRBV11-2 and TRBJ2-1; a weak D match, TRBD1 (6 bases). V was cut by 5 bases and J by 4 bases, with 21 bases left in between. From germline, CDR1 is SGHAT and CDR2 FQNNGV. This CDR3 contains 17 residues. CDR3: CASSGVLGQGPYNEQFF. The DNA for the CDR3 is TGTGCCAGCAGCGGCGTTTTGGGGCAGGGGCCTTACAATGAGCAGTTCTTC.

CDR3 coding DNA: TGTGCCATATCCAAGACAGGGGAACCGAACACTGAAGCTTTCTTT. This codes for CAISKTGEPNTEAFF. The chain uses TRBV10-3 and TRBJ1-1; 8 bases map to TRBD1. This CDR3 comprises 15 residues. The germline CDR1 and CDR2 sequences are ENHRY and SYGVKD. V dropped 9 bases and J dropped 1; count of bases not matched to a gene: 10.

The sample holds one count of this clone. This CDR3 is CASSQRTSEPYEQYF. In DNA form, the CDR3 reads TGCGCCAGCAGCCAACGGACTAGCGAACCCTACGAGCAGTACTTC. The V gene is TRBV4-1, the J gene TRBJ2-7, with 9 nucleotides matching TRBD2. This CDR3 comprises 15 residues. Trimming took 2 bases from V and 2 from J; bases not matched to a gene: 4. The germline V gene encodes CDR1 MGHRA and CDR2 YSYEKL.

This chain joins TRBV4-3 and TRBJ2-1, with TRBD2 matching over 8 bases. In germline, CDR1 is LGHNA, CDR2 YSLEER. This CDR3 is 17 amino acids long. Trimming cost V 4 bases and J 5 bases; bases outside gene matches: 13. In nucleotides, the CDR3 is TGCGCCAGCAGCCTACTACTCCTTCGGGGGGGAGACAATGAGCAGTTCTTC. Its protein is CASSLLLLRGGDNEQFF.

The chain links TRBV10-3 to TRBJ1-1, with D uncertain. The CDR3 runs 16 residues. Per the germline V gene, CDR1 is ENHRY and CDR2 is SYGVKD. Trimming pared 4 bases from V and 3 bases from J, leaving 18 bases between. CDR3 residues: CAISGLSGPGDTEAFF. The DNA of the CDR3 is TGTGCCATCAGTGGACTCTCCGGGCCCGGGGACACTGAAGCTTTCTTT.

J is TRBJ1-1 and V is TRBV28, with D maybe TRBD1 (5 bases). Per germline, CDR1 MDHEN and CDR2 SYDVKM. This CDR3 is built from 16 residues. Trimming cost V 5 bases and J 0 bases, with 16 bases left between them. CDR3 amino acids: CASSPSRGPMNTEAFF. Written as DNA, the CDR3 is TGTGCCAGCAGTCCATCCCGGGGCCCAATGAACACTGAAGCTTTCTTT.

This clone was counted only a few times. V is TRBV28 and J is TRBJ2-7; 11 bases are a match to TRBD2. The CDR3 totals 15 residues. Germline CDR1 is MDHEN and CDR2 is SYDVKM. The J segment lost 3 bases and the V segment lost 1 base, leaving 2 bases of the junction unmatched. In DNA form, the CDR3 reads TGTGCCAGCAGTTTATTTAGCGGGAGGGTCTACGAGCAGTACTTC. As protein: CASSLFSGRVYEQYF.

V usage is TRBV5-1 and J usage is TRBJ2-1, with 9 bases that match TRBD2. This CDR3 comprises 13 residues. Germline lookup yields CDR1 SGHRS and CDR2 YFSETQ. V shed 6 bases, J shed 5 bases, and the junction held 3 bases outside the gene matches. The CDR3, as DNA: TGCGCCAGCAATCCTAGCGGGAACAATGAGCAGTTCTTC. It is translated as CASNPSGNNEQFF.

V gene TRBV7-3 combines with J gene TRBJ2-1, with D perhaps matching TRBD2 (6 bases). Per the germline V gene, CDR1 is SGHTA and CDR2 is FQGTGA. Trimming removed 3 bases at V and 7 bases at J, with 22 bases between. This CDR3 comprises 17 residues. The CDR3 region is CASSLLGEVQRNNEQFF. In DNA, the CDR3 is TGTGCCAGCAGCTTGTTGGGGGAGGTGCAAAGGAATAATGAGCAGTTCTTC.

This clone was observed a handful of times. This chain joins TRBV6-1 and TRBJ1-5; D is ambiguous. The V end lost 1 base, the J end lost 5 bases, and 6 bases lay between the germline ends. Germline V gives CDR1 MNHNS, CDR2 SASEGT. CDR3 size: 13 residues. For the CDR3, the DNA is TGTGCCAGCAGTGAAGACAGATATCAGCCCCAGCATTTT. This sequence encodes CASSEDRYQPQHF.

The rearrangement links TRBV27 to TRBJ2-1; D may be TRBD1 (5 bases). The V gene's germline CDR1 is MNHEY and CDR2 SMNVEV (reference sequence). V lost 6 bases, J lost 3 bases, and 15 bases lay in between. The length of the CDR3 is 15 residues. For the CDR3, the DNA is TGTGCCAGCAGGTCCGACAGTTTCCTCTACAATGAGCAGTTCTTC. This codes for CASRSDSFLYNEQFF.

CDR3 DNA sequence: TGTGCCAGTAGTATACTGGCGGGAGGTCCCAATGAGCAGTTCTTC. Protein sequence: CASSILAGGPNEQFF. V usage is TRBV19 and J usage is TRBJ2-1; 8 bases agree with TRBD2. This CDR3 has 15 amino acids. V lost 2 bases and J lost 6; bases outside the gene matches: 6. Germline-derived CDR1 and CDR2 are LNHDA and SQIVND (reference sequence).

V and J are TRBV5-4 and TRBJ1-5, with 10 bases identical to TRBD1. Germline V gene lookup returns CDR1 SGHNT and CDR2 YYREEE (reference sequence). The CDR3 is made up of 14 amino acids. Unmatched junction bases numbered 5, after V lost 4 bases and J lost 7 bases. CDR3 in amino acids: CASSRGQGEQPQHF. The CDR3 DNA sequence: TGTGCCAGCAGCCGCGGACAGGGGGAGCAGCCCCAGCATTTT. The whole variable domain, remainder taken from reference TRBV5-4 and TRBJ1-5, is ETGVTQSPTHLIKTRGQQVTLRCSSQSGHNTVSWYQQALGQGPQFIFQYYREEENGRGNFPPRFSGLQFPNYSSELNVNALELDDSALYLCASSRGQGEQPQHFGDGTRLSIL.